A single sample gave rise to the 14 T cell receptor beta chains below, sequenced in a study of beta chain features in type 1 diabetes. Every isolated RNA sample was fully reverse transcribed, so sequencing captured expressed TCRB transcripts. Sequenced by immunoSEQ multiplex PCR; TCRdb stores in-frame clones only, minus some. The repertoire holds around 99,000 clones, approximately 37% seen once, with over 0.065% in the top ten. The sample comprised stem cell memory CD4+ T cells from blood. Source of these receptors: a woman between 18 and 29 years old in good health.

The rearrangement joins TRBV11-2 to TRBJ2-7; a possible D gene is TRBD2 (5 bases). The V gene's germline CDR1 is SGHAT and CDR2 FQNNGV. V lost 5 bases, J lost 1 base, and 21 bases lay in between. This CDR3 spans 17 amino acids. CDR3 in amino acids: CASSPRGEASISYEQYF. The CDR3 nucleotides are TGTGCCAGCAGCCCCCGGGGTGAAGCGTCGATATCCTACGAGCAGTACTTC.

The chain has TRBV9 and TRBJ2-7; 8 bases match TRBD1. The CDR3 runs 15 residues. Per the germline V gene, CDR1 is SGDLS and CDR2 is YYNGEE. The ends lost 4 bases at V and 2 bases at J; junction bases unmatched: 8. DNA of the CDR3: TGTGCCAGCAGCTCCCGAGCCAGGGGGCCCTACGAGCAGTACTTC. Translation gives CASSSRARGPYEQYF.

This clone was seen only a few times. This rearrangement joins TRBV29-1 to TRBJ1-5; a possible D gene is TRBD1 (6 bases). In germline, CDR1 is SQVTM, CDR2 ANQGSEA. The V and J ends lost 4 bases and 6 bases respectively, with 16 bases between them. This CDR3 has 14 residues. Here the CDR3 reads CSVAGVDRSQPQHF. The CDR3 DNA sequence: TGCAGCGTTGCAGGCGTCGACAGGTCTCAGCCCCAGCATTTT. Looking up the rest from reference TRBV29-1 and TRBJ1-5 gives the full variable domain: SAVISQKPSRDICQRGTSLTIQCQVDSQVTMMFWYRQQPGQSLTLIATANQGSEATYESGFVIDKFPISRPNLTFSTLTVSNMSPEDSSIYLCSVAGVDRSQPQHFGDGTRLSIL.

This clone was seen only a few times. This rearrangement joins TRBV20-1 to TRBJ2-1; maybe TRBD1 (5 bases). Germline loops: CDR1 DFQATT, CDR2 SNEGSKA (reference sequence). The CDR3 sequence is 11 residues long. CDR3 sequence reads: CHGADNNEQFF. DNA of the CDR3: TGCCATGGGGCGGATAATAATGAGCAGTTCTTC.

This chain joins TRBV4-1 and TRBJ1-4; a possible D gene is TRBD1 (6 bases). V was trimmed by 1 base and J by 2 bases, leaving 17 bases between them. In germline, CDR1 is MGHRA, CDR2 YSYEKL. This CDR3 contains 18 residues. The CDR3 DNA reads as TGCGCCAGCAGCCAAGTCCGCTGGGGGCGAATGACTAATGAAAAACTGTTTTTT. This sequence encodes CASSQVRWGRMTNEKLFF.

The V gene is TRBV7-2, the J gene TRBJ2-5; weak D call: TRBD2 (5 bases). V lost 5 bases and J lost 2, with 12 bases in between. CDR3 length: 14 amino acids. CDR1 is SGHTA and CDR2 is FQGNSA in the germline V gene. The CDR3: CASSPRTGQETQYF. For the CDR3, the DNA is TGTGCCAGCAGCCCGCGGACGGGACAAGAGACCCAGTACTTC.

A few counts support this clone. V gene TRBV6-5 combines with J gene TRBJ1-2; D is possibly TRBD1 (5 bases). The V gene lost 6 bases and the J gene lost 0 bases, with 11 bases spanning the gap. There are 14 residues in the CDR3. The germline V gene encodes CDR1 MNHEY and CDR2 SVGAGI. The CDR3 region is CASRQAASNYGYTF. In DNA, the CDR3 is TGTGCCAGCAGACAGGCGGCCTCTAACTATGGCTACACCTTC.

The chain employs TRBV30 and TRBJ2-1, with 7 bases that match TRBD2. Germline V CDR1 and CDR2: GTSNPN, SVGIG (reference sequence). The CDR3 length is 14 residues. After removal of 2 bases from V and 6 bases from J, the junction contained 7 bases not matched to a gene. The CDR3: CAWSRVAGFNEQFF. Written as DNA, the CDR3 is TGTGCCTGGAGTAGGGTAGCGGGTTTCAATGAGCAGTTCTTC.

CDR3 amino acids: CASSPSLYGGNTEAFF. In DNA form, the CDR3 reads TGTGCCAGCTCACCGTCCCTCTACGGGGGAAACACTGAAGCTTTCTTT. The V call is TRBV18, the J call TRBJ1-1; TRBD1 might be the D (5 bases). Germline V gives CDR1 KGHSH, CDR2 LQKENI. Trimming removed 3 bases at V and 2 bases at J, with 16 bases between. CDR3 length equals 16 residues.

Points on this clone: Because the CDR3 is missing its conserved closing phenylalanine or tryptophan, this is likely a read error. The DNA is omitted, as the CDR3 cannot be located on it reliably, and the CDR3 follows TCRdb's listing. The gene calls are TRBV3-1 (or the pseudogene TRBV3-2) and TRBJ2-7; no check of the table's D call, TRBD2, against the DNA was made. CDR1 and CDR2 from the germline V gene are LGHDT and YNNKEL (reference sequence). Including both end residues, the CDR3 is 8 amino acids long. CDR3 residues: CASSQPLA.

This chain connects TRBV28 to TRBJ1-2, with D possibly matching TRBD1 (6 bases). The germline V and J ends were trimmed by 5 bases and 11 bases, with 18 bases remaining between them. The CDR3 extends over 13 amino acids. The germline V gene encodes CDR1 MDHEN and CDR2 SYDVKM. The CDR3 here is CASSIGLTGKYTF. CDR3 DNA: TGTGCCAGCAGTATTGGGCTCACAGGGAAATACACCTTC.

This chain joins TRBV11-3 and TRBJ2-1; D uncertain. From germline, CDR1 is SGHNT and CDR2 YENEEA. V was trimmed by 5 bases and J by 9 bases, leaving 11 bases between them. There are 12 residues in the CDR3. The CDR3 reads CASSRRLSEQFF. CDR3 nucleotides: TGTGCCAGCAGCAGAAGACTCAGTGAGCAGTTCTTC.

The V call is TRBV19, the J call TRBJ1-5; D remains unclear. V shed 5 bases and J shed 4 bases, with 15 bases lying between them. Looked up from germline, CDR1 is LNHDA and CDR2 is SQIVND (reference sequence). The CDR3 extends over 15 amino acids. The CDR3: CASSLESARNQPQHF. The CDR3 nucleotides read TGTGCCAGTAGTCTGGAGAGCGCACGGAATCAGCCCCAGCATTTT.

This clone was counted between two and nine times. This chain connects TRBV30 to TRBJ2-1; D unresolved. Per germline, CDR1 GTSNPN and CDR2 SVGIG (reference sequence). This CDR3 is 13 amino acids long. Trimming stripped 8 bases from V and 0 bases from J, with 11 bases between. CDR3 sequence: CATIQSSYNEQFF. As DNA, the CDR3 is TGTGCCACTATCCAGAGCTCCTACAATGAGCAGTTCTTC.